This TCR beta chain was retrieved from a study of blood T cells in healthy people across ages. Regarding this clonotype: The antigen remains unidentified.

V shed 5 bases and J 0 bases; nucleotides not matched to a gene: 6. Germline CDR1 is SGHNT and CDR2 is YENEEA. The CDR3 runs to 17 residues. Regarding the study as a whole: PBMCs left unsorted prevented a conclusive naive versus antigen-experienced comparison.

Alongside a J-beta primer mix, a sample-barcoded 5' primer served in a second PCR lasting about 7 to 12 cycles. TCRdb redid the calling of the 5' RACE reads with MiXCR, one entry per CDR3 protein. Of about 800,000 distinct CDR3 sequences in the sample, 20% to 25% are singletons; the top ten hold under 4.5%. These data were likewise used in another study, on T cells of mothers and their children.

Sequences were obtained from blood. The gene calls are TRBV11-3 and TRBJ2-6; TRBD1 agrees at 8 bases. The receptor was isolated from a boy aged 5-17 years in good health. The CDR3 loop reads CASSPGQGSSGANVLTF. The CDR3 DNA follows: TGTGCCAGCAGCCCCGGACAGGGAAGCTCTGGGGCCAACGTCCTGACTTTC.